The TCR beta chain described here comes from a study of preoperative IRX-2 immunotherapy in early breast cancer (dated by TCRdb to about 2019). The sample's treatment or condition label, in plain terms: preoperative locoregional IRX-2 cytokine immunotherapy. The samples were obtained from a phase Ib study that tested preoperative, locoregional IRX-2 cytokine immunotherapy designed to prime immune responses. Donors were patients with early-stage breast cancer who received IRX-2 before surgery. Via the germline V gene, CDR1 is SGHAT and CDR2 FQNNGV. Trimming costs V 5 bases and J 6 bases, and their ends lie 11 bases apart. The CDR3 goes from the cysteine to the phenylalanine over 13 residues. Solely the CDR3 DNA is kept, with 39 bases framed from the first base. The method behind the library was the immunoSEQ multiplex PCR assay. TCRdb holds this immuneACCESS table with in-frame rearrangements only. Some clones are missing; in checked studies, unresolved V genes explain under half, and the rest has no known cause. The sample table contains under 40,000 clones; only one count was recorded for nearly 95% of them. The top ten clonotypes cover nearly 6.5% of the sample.

Remarks on this clone: No cognate antigen has been identified for it. It has no much larger one-base neighbor in the sample; base qualities were not kept.

Collection of the sample occurred from a patient treated with IRX-2 immunotherapy. This chain joins TRBV11-2 to TRBJ2-1; tentative D gene TRBD2, with 5 bases matching. The sequence was obtained from a human donor with breast cancer. The DNA is as follows: TGTGCCAGCAGCCCCTCGGGGTTCAATGAGCAGTTCTTC. Protein translation: CASSPSGFNEQFF.